This TCR beta chain is drawn from a study of blood T cell repertoires in COVID-19. In the study overall: Specimens from acute and convalescent COVID-19 originated in the United States, Italy and Spain. Nucleic acid was either cDNA or gDNA, and it came from T cells, B-cell-depleted T cells, or PBMCs.

CDR1 is SGDLS, CDR2 YYNGEE, per germline. Germline trimming cut 5 bases from V and 8 bases from J; bases unmatched to any gene: 11. The CDR3 extends over 14 amino acids. In the original processing: Reference gene primer amplification gave nucleated cell count estimates. Here immunoSEQ multiplex PCR was the method, and the copy in TCRdb shows in-frame clones only, minus some. V and J calls and clone size are given by that table; D and trimming were obtained from the DNA. The table includes roughly 310,000 clones, 88% detected once. This receptor was obtained from a woman between 50 and 59 years old with active or convalescent COVID-19. The chain carries TRBV9 and TRBJ1-1; 8 bases are a match to TRBD1. Sequenced sample: peripheral blood. In nucleotides, the CDR3 is TGTGCCAGCAGTCTTCAGGGGGCGTCCCCCGAAGCTTTCTTT. Translating it yields CASSLQGASPEAFF. The variable domain in full, completed from reference TRBV9 and TRBJ1-1, reads DSGVTQTPKHLITATGQRVTLRCSPRSGDLSVYWYQQSLDQGLQFLIQYYNGEERAKGNILERFSAQQFPDLHSELNLSSLELGDSALYFCASSLQGASPEAFFGQGTRLTVV.